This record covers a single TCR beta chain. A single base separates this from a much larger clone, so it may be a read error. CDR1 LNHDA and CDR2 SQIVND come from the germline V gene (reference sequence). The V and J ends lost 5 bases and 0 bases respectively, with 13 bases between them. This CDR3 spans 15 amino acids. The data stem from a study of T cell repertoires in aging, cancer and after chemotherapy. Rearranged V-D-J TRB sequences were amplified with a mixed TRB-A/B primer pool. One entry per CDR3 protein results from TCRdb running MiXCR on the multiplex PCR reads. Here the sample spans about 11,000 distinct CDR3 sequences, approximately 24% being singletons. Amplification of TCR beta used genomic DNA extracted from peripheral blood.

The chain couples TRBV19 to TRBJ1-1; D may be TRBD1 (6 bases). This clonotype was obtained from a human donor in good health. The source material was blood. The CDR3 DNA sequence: TGTGCCAGTAGTGGAAGGGGGAAGATGAACACTGAAGCTTTCTTT. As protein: CASSGRGKMNTEAFF.